These 11 T cell receptor beta chains were all obtained from the same sample, sequenced in a study of shared clonotypes between healthy human individuals. Assay: immunoSEQ multiplex PCR; the TCRdb copy retains only in-frame clones and omits some. The sample holds 2 million or so clones, approximately 95% seen once. Sequenced: naive CD4+ T cells sorted from blood. Noted subset: CD45RA+ positively selected. These receptors originate from a man aged 18 to 35 in good health.

The CDR3 nucleotides are TGTGCCAGCAGCCGGGGGGCTTCTGGAAACACCATATATTTT. Translated, it gives CASSRGASGNTIYF. The genes are TRBV6-5 and TRBJ1-3, with D tentatively TRBD1 (6 bases). CDR1 MNHEY and CDR2 SVGAGI come from the germline V gene. V shed 6 bases and J shed 1 base, with 10 bases lying between them. The CDR3 extends over 14 amino acids.

The rearrangement joins TRBV19 to TRBJ2-7, with D possibly being TRBD2 (5 bases). This CDR3 contains 13 residues. Germline values: CDR1 LNHDA, CDR2 SQIVND (reference sequence). The germline V and J ends were trimmed by 5 bases and 7 bases, with 15 bases remaining between them. The CDR3, as DNA: TGTGCCAGTAGTCAGAGGGCACCTTATGAGCAGTACTTC. Translating gives CASSQRAPYEQYF.

This sequence joins TRBV29-1 and TRBJ2-7; 7 positions agree with TRBD1. V gave up 7 bases and J gave up 6 bases; unmatched junction bases: 12. Germline assignment: CDR1 SQVTM and CDR2 ANQGSEA. This CDR3 contains 13 residues. This chain's CDR3 is CSAEQGPPGEQYF. As DNA, the CDR3 is TGCAGCGCCGAACAGGGGCCGCCTGGCGAGCAGTACTTC.

CDR3 protein: CASSLWGLGGYTF. The CDR3 bases are TGTGCCAGCAGCCTCTGGGGGCTAGGCGGCTACACCTTC. The rearrangement uses TRBV13 and TRBJ1-2; tentative D call: TRBD1 (6 bases). The length of the CDR3 is 13 residues. Germline CDR1 PRHDT, CDR2 FYEKMQ (reference sequence). The V and J ends lost 5 bases and 8 bases respectively, with 15 bases between them.

V usage is TRBV10-3 and J usage is TRBJ2-2, with 9 bases identical to TRBD2. The CDR3 is made up of 16 amino acids. Germline-derived CDR1 and CDR2 are ENHRY and SYGVKD. V was pared by 3 bases and J by 6 bases, with 8 bases of the junction left unmatched. CDR3 in DNA: TGTGCCATCAGTGATCCCTCCAGGACTAGCGCCGGGGAGCTGTTTTTT. Its protein is CAISDPSRTSAGELFF.

This clone was seen a few times. V gene TRBV5-1 combines with J gene TRBJ2-1; D possibly corresponds to TRBD1 (7 bases). The CDR3 covers 16 residues. Germline V gives CDR1 SGHRS, CDR2 YFSETQ. Trimming cost V 3 bases and J 0 bases, with 13 bases left between them. The CDR3 DNA sequence: TGCGCCAGCAGCTGGGGGGACAGTGGCTCCTACAATGAGCAGTTCTTC. Encoded protein: CASSWGDSGSYNEQFF.

V and J are TRBV19 and TRBJ2-1; D remains ambiguous. Germline CDR1 is LNHDA and CDR2 is SQIVND (reference sequence). With 10 bases removed from V and 0 bases from J, the gap between germline ends came to 4 bases. The CDR3 is made up of 11 amino acids. The CDR3 coding sequence is TGTGCCATAGGCTCCTACAATGAGCAGTTCTTC. It yields the protein CAIGSYNEQFF.

The chain carries TRBV7-2 and TRBJ2-2; 8 bases are a match to TRBD1. The CDR3 has 16 residues. Trimming removed 2 bases from V and 6 bases from J; junction bases left unmatched: 8. Germline CDR1 reads SGHTA; CDR2 reads FQGNSA. The DNA for the CDR3 is TGTGCCAGCAGCTTATGGACAGGGTCCCACCCCGGGGAGCTGTTTTTT. Protein: CASSLWTGSHPGELFF.

The J gene is TRBJ1-2, the V gene TRBV7-8; tentatively, D is TRBD1 (5 bases). Germline values: CDR1 SGHVS, CDR2 FQNEAQ. V was shortened by 2 bases and J by 6 bases, with 13 bases between the two germline ends. The CDR3 is made up of 14 amino acids. The CDR3 reads CASSLPGSVDGYTF. CDR3 DNA sequence: TGTGCCAGCAGCTTACCAGGGTCGGTGGATGGCTACACCTTC.

This rearrangement joins TRBV5-6 to TRBJ1-6, with D maybe TRBD1 (6 bases). Looked up from germline, CDR1 is SGHDT and CDR2 is YYEEEE. The CDR3 length is 13 residues. V was trimmed by 6 bases and J by 6 bases, leaving 10 bases between them. The chain's CDR3 is CASTGAPNSPLHF. Written as DNA, the CDR3 is TGTGCCAGCACAGGGGCCCCTAATTCACCCCTCCACTTT.

The chain couples TRBV7-2 to TRBJ2-7; tentative D call: TRBD2 (5 bases). Germline assignment: CDR1 SGHTA and CDR2 FQGNSA. CDR3 length: 13 amino acids. V was shortened by 6 bases and J by 2 bases, with 11 bases between the two germline ends. CDR3 sequence: CASSEGAPYEQYF. CDR3 sequence (DNA): TGTGCCAGCAGTGAGGGAGCCCCCTACGAGCAGTACTTC.